What follows are 17 T cell receptor beta chains derived from one specimen sequenced in a study of blood T cell repertoires in COVID-19. The protocol was immunoSEQ multiplex PCR, while the TCRdb copy is restricted to in-frame clones and leaves out a portion. The sample yields under 250,000 clones, about 86% seen once. Material for sequencing was peripheral blood. All receptors derive from a man aged 50 to 60 with active or convalescent COVID-19.

This chain joins TRBV5-4 and TRBJ1-6, with a weak D call TRBD1 (6 bases). CDR1 is SGHNT, CDR2 YYREEE, per germline (reference sequence). V was cut by 5 bases and J by 7 bases, with 16 bases left in between. The CDR3 runs to 15 residues. DNA of the CDR3: TGTGCCAGCAGTTCGGGACAAAGAAGGAATTCACCCCTCCACTTT. Translation gives CASSSGQRRNSPLHF.

The V and J genes are TRBV10-3 and TRBJ1-5; the match to TRBD1 covers 7 bases. Germline CDR1 ENHRY, CDR2 SYGVKD. This CDR3 is 16 amino acids long. Trimming removed 6 bases from V and 6 bases from J; junction bases left unmatched: 14. CDR3 sequence reads: CAISLKTGSLGQPQHF. In DNA, the CDR3 is TGTGCCATCAGCTTAAAGACAGGGAGTCTCGGTCAGCCCCAGCATTTT.

The chain employs TRBV15 and TRBJ1-2; D remains unclear. Germline loops: CDR1 LNHNV, CDR2 YYDKDF (reference sequence). The V gene lost 0 bases and the J gene lost 8 bases, with 13 bases spanning the gap. This CDR3 spans 14 amino acids. Here the CDR3 DNA reads TGTGCCACCAGCAGAGATCTTTTAGCAAAGGGCTACACCTTC. This sequence encodes CATSRDLLAKGYTF.

The gene calls are TRBV5-4 and TRBJ1-4; D perhaps matches TRBD1 (5 bases). Germline values: CDR1 SGHNT, CDR2 YYREEE (reference sequence). Deletions cut 3 bases from V and 8 bases from J, with 14 bases between. The CDR3 sequence is 14 residues long. CDR3 coding DNA: TGTGCCAGCAGCTCCACGGTGACAGAGGAAAAACTGTTTTTT. It is translated as CASSSTVTEEKLFF.

The chain is built from TRBV6-2 or TRBV6-3 and TRBJ2-1; D not resolved. V was trimmed by 0 bases and J by 7 bases, leaving 13 bases between them. CDR1 and CDR2 (germline): MNHEY, SVGEGT. The CDR3 totals 15 residues. As DNA, the CDR3 is TGTGCCAGCAGTTACTCGGGCCTCCCCGATAATGAGCAGTTCTTC. Translation: CASSYSGLPDNEQFF.

The chain joins TRBV10-3 to TRBJ1-5, with D perhaps TRBD1 (5 bases). The germline V gene encodes CDR1 ENHRY and CDR2 SYGVKD. Trimming removed 3 bases at V and 0 bases at J, with 12 bases between. The CDR3 sequence is 16 residues long. CDR3 sequence: CAISDPTEASNQPQHF. Written as DNA, the CDR3 is TGTGCCATCAGTGACCCGACAGAGGCTAGCAATCAGCCCCAGCATTTT.

The V and J genes are TRBV29-1 and TRBJ2-5; D may be TRBD2 (5 bases). This CDR3 is 16 amino acids long. In germline, CDR1 is SQVTM, CDR2 ANQGSEA. V lost 5 bases and J lost 1, with 20 bases in between. In nucleotides, the CDR3 is TGCAGCGTTCTCTCCCCGACACGGGATCGCCAAGAGACCCAGTACTTC. Amino acids: CSVLSPTRDRQETQYF. Variable domain in full (rest from reference TRBV29-1 and TRBJ2-5): SAVISQKPSRDICQRGTSLTIQCQVDSQVTMMFWYRQQPGQSLTLIATANQGSEATYESGFVIDKFPISRPNLTFSTLTVSNMSPEDSSIYLCSVLSPTRDRQETQYFGPGTRLLVL.

The chain is built from TRBV9 and TRBJ1-3; D is perhaps TRBD1 (5 bases). The germline V gene has CDR1 SGDLS and CDR2 YYNGEE. V dropped 4 bases and J dropped 0 bases, with 14 bases sitting between them. CDR3 length: 16 amino acids. The CDR3 protein is CASSRLTVFSGNTIYF. The CDR3 DNA follows: TGTGCCAGCAGCAGACTGACAGTTTTCTCTGGAAACACCATATATTTT.

The V call is TRBV7-2, the J call TRBJ2-6, with 9 bases identical to TRBD1. J gave up 2 bases and V 1 base, and 3 bases lay outside the gene matches. This CDR3 is built from 17 residues. The germline gives CDR1 SGHTA, CDR2 FQGNSA. The CDR3 nucleotides read TGTGCCAGCAGCTTAGTACAGGGGGCGCCTGGGGCCAACGTCCTGACTTTC. This encodes CASSLVQGAPGANVLTF.

V usage is TRBV4-3 and J usage is TRBJ1-5; D remains unclear. CDR1 and CDR2 (germline): LGHNA, YSLEER. The CDR3 sequence is 13 residues long. Between the trimmed V and J ends, which lost 2 bases and 3 bases, there was a span of 5 bases. The CDR3 protein is CASSQHYNQPQHF. For the CDR3, the DNA is TGCGCCAGCAGCCAACACTACAATCAGCCCCAGCATTTT.

The V call is TRBV5-4, the J call TRBJ1-2; 11 bases are a match to TRBD1. Unmatched junction bases numbered 9, after V lost 4 bases and J lost 4 bases. Germline V gene sequence: CDR1 SGHNT, CDR2 YYREEE (reference sequence). The CDR3 spans 16 residues. The CDR3 here is CASSPPGTGGSYGYTF. For the CDR3, the DNA is TGTGCCAGCAGCCCCCCCGGGACAGGGGGATCCTATGGCTACACCTTC.

The chain is built from TRBV3-1 (or the pseudogene TRBV3-2) and TRBJ1-1, with 8 bases identical to TRBD1. The CDR3 loop spans 16 amino acids. Trimming removed 1 base from V and 3 bases from J; junction bases left unmatched: 7. Germline V CDR1 and CDR2: LGHDT, YNNKEL (reference sequence). The DNA of the CDR3 is TGTGCCAGCAGCCAAGGTAGCAGGGGGCAAGACACTGAAGCTTTCTTT. It translates to CASSQGSRGQDTEAFF.

The chain combines TRBV4-1 with TRBJ2-1; TRBD1 agrees at 8 bases. Germline loops: CDR1 MGHRA, CDR2 YSYEKL. Trimming cost V 3 bases and J 0 bases; bases outside gene matches: 1. The CDR3 covers 15 residues. The CDR3 sequence: CASSQGQVSYNEQFF. As DNA, the CDR3 is TGCGCCAGCAGCCAGGGACAGGTCTCCTACAATGAGCAGTTCTTC.

The genes are TRBV14 and TRBJ2-1; 7 nucleotides line up with TRBD2. Germline values: CDR1 SGHDN, CDR2 FVKESK. V was pared by 1 base and J by 12 bases, with 3 bases of the junction left unmatched. The CDR3 length is 12 residues. The CDR3 sequence is CASSQGGSRQFF. The CDR3 DNA sequence: TGTGCCAGCAGCCAAGGCGGGAGCCGGCAGTTCTTC.

This clone was found a few times. V is TRBV10-3 and J is TRBJ2-2; 8 bases match TRBD2. Trimming took 6 bases from V and 7 from J; bases not matched to a gene: 4. The germline gives CDR1 ENHRY, CDR2 SYGVKD. CDR3 length equals 13 residues. In DNA, the CDR3 is TGTGCCATCAGACCCGGGGGGGACGGGGAGCTGTTTTTT. Protein sequence: CAIRPGGDGELFF.

V is TRBV7-8 and J is TRBJ2-4, with unresolved D. Germline lookup yields CDR1 SGHVS and CDR2 FQNEAQ. V gave up 2 bases and J gave up 0 bases, with 8 bases separating them. The CDR3 runs 15 residues. CDR3 nucleotides: TGTGCCAGCAGCTTAAGCCCGCTAGCCAAAAACATTCAGTACTTC. Translation: CASSLSPLAKNIQYF.

The chain recombines TRBV24-1 with TRBJ2-1, with TRBD2 matching 8 bases. Germline CDR1 is KGHDR and CDR2 is SFDVKD. V lost 3 bases, J lost 5 bases, and 11 bases stayed unmatched. This CDR3 comprises 17 residues. The CDR3 protein is CATSDGAGGPRDNEQFF. In nucleotides, the CDR3 is TGTGCCACCAGTGATGGGGCGGGGGGTCCGAGAGACAATGAGCAGTTCTTC.